A single sample is the source of the 32 T cell receptor beta chains below, sequenced in a study of blood T cell repertoires in COVID-19 (dated by TCRdb to the early 2020s). Libraries were made using the immunoSEQ multiplex PCR assay. What TCRdb holds here is the immuneACCESS table cut down to in-frame rearrangements. Part of the clones is not present; checked against another copy, under half of the missing clones reflect an unresolved V gene, and the others are unexplained. The sample table records 300,000 to 400,000 clones; around 84% of these occur just once. Around 2.9% of the sample comes from the top ten. The sequencing input was peripheral blood. The receptors derive from a human donor in a cohort sampled during active COVID-19.

V gene TRBV29-1 combines with J gene TRBJ2-5, with 10 bases lining up with TRBD2. Germline assignment: CDR1 SQVTM and CDR2 ANQGSEA. Trimming removed 1 base from V and 5 bases from J; junction bases left unmatched: 13. The CDR3 runs to 17 residues. CDR3 amino acids: CSVEVVASGSAAETQYF. CDR3 in DNA: TGCAGCGTTGAAGTGGTGGCTAGCGGGAGCGCAGCGGAGACCCAGTACTTC.

The chain employs TRBV30 and TRBJ2-2; 15 bases map to TRBD2. CDR1 is GTSNPN, CDR2 SVGIG, per germline (reference sequence). This CDR3 region has 15 residues. Losses at the gene ends were 6 bases for V and 7 bases for J; bases not matched to a gene: 6. The CDR3 bases are TGTGCCTGTCCCCCGGGACTAGCGGGGGGCGGGGAGCTGTTTTTT. It specifies CACPPGLAGGGELFF.

The V and J genes are TRBV19 and TRBJ1-6, with D possibly TRBD1 on 6 matching bases. Trimming shortened V by 7 bases and J by 9 bases, and 19 bases separated the two germline ends. CDR1 and CDR2 from the germline V gene are LNHDA and SQIVND (reference sequence). This CDR3 is built from 15 residues. The CDR3 region is CASISLTLQGSPLHF. The CDR3 DNA reads TGTGCCAGTATTTCCCTGACTTTACAGGGTTCACCCCTCCACTTT. Combining the CDR3 with reference TRBV19 and TRBJ1-6 gives the whole variable domain DGGITQSPKYLFRKEGQNVTLSCEQNLNHDAMYWYRQDPGQGLRLIYYSQIVNDFQKGDIAEGYSVSREKKESFPLTVTSAQKNPTAFYLCASISLTLQGSPLHFGNGTRLTVT.

V gene TRBV15 combines with J gene TRBJ1-3; 10 nucleotides align to TRBD1. CDR1 is LNHNV and CDR2 is YYDKDF in the germline V gene (reference sequence). Germline trimming cut 8 bases from V and 3 bases from J; bases unmatched to any gene: 7. The CDR3 runs 15 residues. CDR3 loop: CATVWDRGIGNTIYF. DNA of the CDR3: TGTGCCACCGTGTGGGACAGGGGAATTGGAAACACCATATATTTT.

This clone has just one count. As the CDR3 is not closed by the conserved phenylalanine or tryptophan, this likely results from a read error. Because the CDR3's place on the DNA is in doubt, the DNA is left out and the CDR3 is given as listed by TCRdb. The chain couples TRBV28 to TRBJ2-7; the D call of TRBD1 is as the table states it, not checked on the DNA. The CDR3 is 12 amino acids in total, end residues counted. Germline V gene sequence: CDR1 MDHEN, CDR2 SYDVKM. The CDR3 reads CASSLATGFQVL.

The J gene is TRBJ2-2, the V gene TRBV7-9, with 11 positions matching TRBD2. Germline V gene lookup returns CDR1 SEHNR and CDR2 FQNEAQ (reference sequence). This CDR3 region has 16 residues. The ends lost 5 bases at V and 0 bases at J; junction bases unmatched: 2. The DNA for the CDR3 is TGTGCCAGCAGCGGGACTAGCGGACCGAACACCGGGGAGCTGTTTTTT. Amino acid sequence: CASSGTSGPNTGELFF.

The chain combines TRBV30 with TRBJ2-1; the match to TRBD2 covers 13 bases. This CDR3 is 14 amino acids long. The trim removed 7 bases at V and 9 bases at J, leaving 9 bases unmatched. The germline V gene encodes CDR1 GTSNPN and CDR2 SVGIG (reference sequence). DNA of the CDR3: TGTGCCTTAAAACTAGCGGGAGGGCCGGGTGAGCAGTTCTTC. Residues: CALKLAGGPGEQFF.

The V gene is TRBV3-1 (or the pseudogene TRBV3-2), the J gene TRBJ1-3; no firm D call. The CDR3 sequence is 16 residues long. V was cut by 1 base and J by 0 bases, with 10 bases left in between. CDR1 LGHDT and CDR2 YNNKEL come from the germline V gene (reference sequence). For the CDR3, the DNA is TGTGCCAGCAGCCAAGGGTGGCTTCGCTCTGGAAACACCATATATTTT. Amino acids: CASSQGWLRSGNTIYF.

The V and J genes are TRBV19 and TRBJ1-5; the match to TRBD1 covers 8 bases. The CDR3 is 15 residues long. With V trimmed by 6 bases and J by 6 bases, 10 bases remained unmatched. Germline CDR1 and CDR2: LNHDA and SQIVND (reference sequence). The CDR3 DNA reads as TGTGCCAGTAGCCCCCTGGACAGGGAAGGTCAGCCCCAGCATTTT. Translation gives CASSPLDREGQPQHF.

This chain uses TRBV3-1 (or the pseudogene TRBV3-2) with TRBJ1-3, with D possibly matching TRBD1 (5 bases). The V end lost 1 base, the J end lost 4 bases, and 8 bases lay between the germline ends. CDR1 is LGHDT and CDR2 is YNNKEL in the germline V gene (reference sequence). The CDR3 is 14 amino acids. The CDR3 DNA sequence: TGTGCCAGCAGCCAAGCGGGGGTCGGAAACACCATATATTTT. It is translated as CASSQAGVGNTIYF.

The chain couples TRBV7-3 to TRBJ2-7, with TRBD1 identical over 8 bases. Germline V gene data show CDR1 as SGHTA and CDR2 as FQGTGA. The V gene end was trimmed by 5 bases and the J gene end by 4 bases; junction bases not matched to a gene: 10. This CDR3 comprises 15 residues. CDR3 sequence: CASSHWTGFGYEQYF. The CDR3 region has the DNA TGTGCCAGCAGCCACTGGACAGGGTTTGGGTACGAGCAGTACTTC.

This chain joins TRBV9 and TRBJ2-1; 16 bases match TRBD2. Trimming cost V 4 bases and J 2 bases; bases outside gene matches: 6. Germline V gives CDR1 SGDLS, CDR2 YYNGEE. This CDR3 is built from 18 residues. The CDR3 sequence is CASSPGLAGGKTYNEQFF. In nucleotides, the CDR3 is TGTGCCAGCAGCCCGGGACTAGCGGGGGGGAAGACCTACAATGAGCAGTTCTTC. The whole variable domain, remainder taken from reference TRBV9 and TRBJ2-1, is DSGVTQTPKHLITATGQRVTLRCSPRSGDLSVYWYQQSLDQGLQFLIQYYNGEERAKGNILERFSAQQFPDLHSELNLSSLELGDSALYFCASSPGLAGGKTYNEQFFGPGTRLTVL.

The V gene is TRBV2, the J gene TRBJ2-5; D is uncertain. The V gene lost 6 bases and the J gene lost 5 bases, with 7 bases spanning the gap. CDR1 SNHLY and CDR2 FYNNEI come from the germline V gene. This CDR3 comprises 11 residues. The DNA of the CDR3 is TGTGCCAGCAGGTCCGTGGAGACCCAGTACTTC. It encodes CASRSVETQYF.

The V call is TRBV5-4, the J call TRBJ2-3, with TRBD2 matching over 7 bases. Germline CDR1 SGHNT, CDR2 YYREEE (reference sequence). With 5 bases clipped from V and 4 bases from J, the junction kept 7 bases outside the gene matches. The CDR3 runs 14 residues. This CDR3 reads CASSYSGASDTQYF. The CDR3 nucleotides are TGTGCCAGCAGTTACAGCGGGGCATCAGATACGCAGTATTTT. The complete variable domain, with remaining parts taken from reference TRBV5-4 and TRBJ2-3, reads ETGVTQSPTHLIKTRGQQVTLRCSSQSGHNTVSWYQQALGQGPQFIFQYYREEENGRGNFPPRFSGLQFPNYSSELNVNALELDDSALYLCASSYSGASDTQYFGPGTRLTVL.

V is TRBV11-2 and J is TRBJ2-2, with a tentative D call TRBD2 (5 bases). V was shortened by 0 bases and J by 4 bases, with 9 bases between the two germline ends. This CDR3 contains 15 residues. CDR1 and CDR2 from the germline V gene are SGHAT and FQNNGV. The CDR3 region is CASSLDSGFTGELFF. For the CDR3, the DNA is TGTGCCAGCAGCTTAGATTCGGGGTTCACCGGGGAGCTGTTTTTT.

The rearrangement uses TRBV2 and TRBJ2-7; 11 bases agree with TRBD2. Germline loops: CDR1 SNHLY, CDR2 FYNNEI. This CDR3 is built from 14 residues. V shed 6 bases and J 1 base; nucleotides not matched to a gene: 2. The CDR3 sequence is CASSGTSGSYEQYF. The CDR3 coding sequence is TGTGCCAGCAGCGGGACTAGCGGTTCCTACGAGCAGTACTTC.

The chain uses TRBV4-2 and TRBJ2-7; 9 bases map to TRBD1. The V segment lost 1 base and the J segment 7 bases; nucleotides outside the gene matches: 17. The CDR3 is 18 amino acids. CDR1 is LGHNA, CDR2 YNFKEQ, per germline. CDR3 bases: TGTGCCAGCAGCCAAGCAAGCCCCCGGACAGGGGTTGTCTTAGAGCAGTACTTC. This translates into CASSQASPRTGVVLEQYF.

This clone was counted only a few times. J is TRBJ2-2 and V is TRBV5-1; 9 bases are shared with TRBD2. The V gene's germline CDR1 is SGHRS and CDR2 YFSETQ. After removal of 6 bases from V and 5 bases from J, the junction contained 8 bases not matched to a gene. This CDR3 comprises 15 residues. CDR3 bases: TGCGCCAGCACCTTTAGCGGGAGTGCTACCGGGGAGCTGTTTTTT. Its protein is CASTFSGSATGELFF.

In this sample, this clone turned up once. The chain carries TRBV5-4 and TRBJ2-3; D may be TRBD2 (6 bases). Germline V gene lookup returns CDR1 SGHNT and CDR2 YYREEE (reference sequence). Trimming shortened V by 0 bases and J by 0 bases, and 14 bases separated the two germline ends. This CDR3 spans 17 amino acids. CDR3 coding DNA: TGTGCCAGCAGCTTGGCCCTGGGTGGGACTAGCACAGATACGCAGTATTTT. Its translation: CASSLALGGTSTDTQYF.

This clone came up once. The rearrangement joins TRBV18 to TRBJ2-7; 9 bases align to TRBD2. CDR3 length: 15 amino acids. Germline V gives CDR1 KGHSH, CDR2 LQKENI. The V segment lost 3 bases and the J segment 7 bases; nucleotides outside the gene matches: 10. The CDR3 sequence is CASSPRGSGSDEQYF. The DNA of the CDR3 is TGTGCCAGCTCACCCCGGGGTAGCGGGAGTGATGAGCAGTACTTC.

This clone was seen once. The chain uses TRBV7-6 and TRBJ2-2; TRBD2 agrees at 11 bases. The germline gives CDR1 SGHVS, CDR2 FNYEAQ. The V and J ends lost 10 bases and 3 bases, in that order; junction bases with no gene match: 7. The CDR3 loop spans 15 amino acids. CDR3: CATKLAGGDTGELFF. CDR3 bases: TGTGCCACCAAATTAGCGGGGGGGGACACCGGGGAGCTGTTTTTT.

The genes are TRBV7-2 and TRBJ2-6, with TRBD2 identical over 11 bases. The CDR3 runs 16 residues. Germline V gene data show CDR1 as SGHTA and CDR2 as FQGNSA. The V segment lost 3 bases and the J segment 5 bases; nucleotides outside the gene matches: 3. CDR3 amino acids: CASSFSGGARANVLTF. The CDR3 DNA reads TGTGCCAGCAGCTTTAGCGGGGGGGCGAGGGCCAACGTCCTGACTTTC.

The chain is built from TRBV6-4 and TRBJ1-6, with D unresolved. Looked up from germline, CDR1 is MRHNA and CDR2 is SNTAGT. The V end lost 4 bases, the J end lost 13 bases, and 17 bases lay between the germline ends. The CDR3 runs to 14 residues. CDR3 sequence reads: CASSAILYRWPLHF. The DNA for the CDR3 is TGTGCCAGCAGTGCCATCCTTTACCGGTGGCCCCTCCACTTT.

The J gene is TRBJ2-1, the V gene TRBV7-9; 11 bases are a match to TRBD2. The germline gives CDR1 SEHNR, CDR2 FQNEAQ (reference sequence). This CDR3 has 19 residues. The V and J ends lost 1 base and 1 base, in that order; junction bases with no gene match: 9. Written as DNA, the CDR3 is TGTGCCAGCAGCTTAGTCGGGCTAGCGGGGGGATTTTCCTACAATGAGCAGTTCTTC. This gives the protein CASSLVGLAGGFSYNEQFF.

The CDR3 sequence: CASSPAVAGGMSPLHF. CDR3 bases: TGTGCCAGCAGTCCGGCCGTGGCAGGGGGCATGTCACCCCTCCACTTT. The gene calls are TRBV25-1 and TRBJ1-6; 8 nucleotides line up with TRBD1. Germline assignment: CDR1 MGHDK and CDR2 SYGVNS. With V trimmed by 5 bases and J by 10 bases, 13 bases remained unmatched. This CDR3 is 16 amino acids long.

V gene TRBV28 combines with J gene TRBJ2-5; TRBD1 is a possible D gene (6 bases). V was trimmed by 7 bases and J by 3 bases, leaving 15 bases between them. CDR1 is MDHEN and CDR2 is SYDVKM in the germline V gene. This CDR3 has 14 residues. CDR3 bases: TGTGCCAGCACCCCTTCCTGGACAGAAGAGACCCAGTACTTC. It translates to CASTPSWTEETQYF.

In nucleotides, the CDR3 is TGCGCCAGCAGCAGGGGGACAGGGGCCGTTTCCAAGGATGAAAAACTGTTTTTT. It yields the protein CASSRGTGAVSKDEKLFF. The chain is built from TRBV5-1 and TRBJ1-4, with 10 bases fitting TRBD1. CDR1 SGHRS and CDR2 YFSETQ come from the germline V gene. V lost 4 bases to trimming and J lost 6 bases; unmatched junction nucleotides: 15. This CDR3 has 18 amino acids.

The gene calls are TRBV5-6 and TRBJ2-7, with 13 bases that match TRBD2. Germline CDR1 is SGHDT and CDR2 is YYEEEE. With V trimmed by 8 bases and J by 3 bases, 11 bases remained unmatched. The CDR3 length is 16 residues. The CDR3 region is CASCPVTSGGDYEQYF. The CDR3, as DNA: TGTGCCAGTTGTCCTGTCACTAGCGGGGGGGACTACGAGCAGTACTTC. Full variable domain (remainder filled in from reference TRBV5-6 and TRBJ2-7): DAGVTQSPTHLIKTRGQQVTLRCSPKSGHDTVSWYQQALGQGPQFIFQYYEEEERQRGNFPDRFSGHQFPNYSSELNVNALLLGDSALYLCASCPVTSGGDYEQYFGPGTRLTVT.

The rearrangement joins TRBV15 to TRBJ2-3; 10 nucleotides line up with TRBD2. This CDR3 has 16 residues. V was pared by 3 bases and J by 6 bases, with 9 bases of the junction left unmatched. CDR1 is LNHNV and CDR2 is YYDKDF in the germline V gene (reference sequence). The CDR3 DNA follows: TGTGCCACCAGCAGGGCGCAGCGGGAGGGCCTCGATACGCAGTATTTT. Amino acids: CATSRAQREGLDTQYF.

This clone was seen a handful of times. The V call is TRBV25-1, the J call TRBJ2-1; TRBD2 agrees at 10 bases. The ends lost 4 bases at V and 5 bases at J; junction bases unmatched: 8. CDR3 length: 16 amino acids. The germline CDR1 and CDR2 sequences are MGHDK and SYGVNS. CDR3 nucleotides: TGTGCCAGCAGTGCACGGACTAGCGGAATTAACAATGAGCAGTTCTTC. This sequence encodes CASSARTSGINNEQFF.

The gene calls are TRBV7-2 and TRBJ1-2, with 7 bases identical to TRBD1. Germline CDR1 and CDR2: SGHTA and FQGNSA. With V trimmed by 2 bases and J by 5 bases, 8 bases remained unmatched. The CDR3 sequence is 15 residues long. CDR3 loop: CASSLQGQSLYGYTF. CDR3 nucleotides: TGTGCCAGCAGCTTACAGGGACAGTCGTTATATGGCTACACCTTC.

This clone was recorded only once. The chain has TRBV5-1 and TRBJ2-2, with 10 bases that match TRBD1. Germline assignment: CDR1 SGHRS and CDR2 YFSETQ. This CDR3 comprises 16 residues. The V and J ends lost 2 bases and 5 bases, in that order; junction bases with no gene match: 6. CDR3 DNA: TGCGCCAGCAGCTTTGACAGGGGGCTAATGACCGGGGAGCTGTTTTTT. This gives the protein CASSFDRGLMTGELFF.